This note documents a single T cell receptor beta chain sequence. As yet, its antigen is unknown. The sample belongs to a study of shared clonotypes between healthy human individuals. Regarding the study as a whole: Across a handful of donors, naive CD4 shared roughly 5.2%, naive CD8 over 3%, memory CD4 more than 2%, memory CD8 0.4%.

Per germline, CDR1 SGHRS and CDR2 YFSETQ. CDR3 size: 12 residues. Trimming shortened V by 4 bases and J by 4 bases, and 9 bases separated the two germline ends. Terminally differentiated effector memory CD45RA+ cells were excluded by CCR7 positive selection of CD45RO-negative cells. The DNA input per sorted-subset replicate PCR was approximately 210 ng, corresponding to around 30,000 T cell genomes. Method: immunoSEQ multiplex PCR; TCRdb's copy keeps in-frame clones and lacks some. In the table there are millions of clones, 93% of which are singletons. This TCR was sampled from a man aged 18 to 29 in good health. Some clones in this sample may be carry-over from other donors' samples. Sequencing was done on a sample of naive CD8+ T cells from PBMCs. The rearrangement uses TRBV5-1 and TRBJ2-7, with D unclear. This chain's CDR3 is CASSVSPYEQYF. As DNA, the CDR3 is TGCGCCAGCAGCGTGAGCCCTTACGAGCAGTACTTC.